The subject of this entry is one T cell receptor (beta chain). The antigen it recognizes is unknown. No per-base quality is available; no much larger clone lies one base away. The entire amount of isolated RNA was reverse transcribed using the High Capacity cDNA Reverse Transcription Kit, so the sequenced TCRB transcripts were expressed ones. Deep immunoSEQ sequencing was applied to naive, central memory and regulatory T cell samples, giving an average of roughly 3.5 million total reads per sample. After sorted cells were lysed in RLT buffer, RNA was extracted with DNase-treated RNeasy Micro or Mini kits, with the choice depending on cell number. Each cell subset was processed on its own to prevent cross-contamination, while patient and healthy donor samples were processed together. The immunoSEQ multiplex PCR was used to amplify TCRB sequences from cDNA, generating 87-bp fragments that spanned the CDR3 region. Amplicons were sequenced on the Illumina HiSeq platform. Per the authors' processing: Synthetic template baselines were used to correct PCR bias computationally, reads within Hamming distance 2 were collapsed together, and singletons that could not be merged were discarded. Reads were aligned against IMGT so that V, D and J genes, CDR3 length and insertions or deletions at six rearrangement sites could be assigned. Clonotype counts were normalized to sorted cell number within each subset before computing true diversity and Gini coefficients with the tcR R package. The overlap coefficient, calculated on TCRB nucleotide sequences, was used to quantify repertoire sharing. Out-of-frame TCRB sequences from naive cells were analyzed as a proxy for the pre-selection repertoire. Drawn from immuneACCESS, this table holds only the in-frame rearrangements with V and J called that TCRdb kept. Clones are partly lost; checked studies trace under half to an unresolved V gene and leave the rest unexplained. Clone size and the V and J calls come from that table; the DNA yielded D and trimming. This sample has some 240,000 clones in its table, and roughly 17% of those were observed once. Of the sample, about 0.085% falls within the top ten clones.

A single peripheral blood draw of about 116 mL on average was collected from each donor into heparinised tubes. A BD FACSAria II was used to sort naive, central memory, regulatory and stem cell-like memory CD4+ T cells with a panel that included CD45RO, CCR7, CD25, CD127, CD95 and CD27. A purity above 95% was achieved for all sorted populations. PBMCs were isolated right away by Lymphoprep density gradient centrifugation and were stained directly, without culture. So that batch effects would be minimized, each experiment stained and sorted samples in pairs, pairing one healthy donor with one patient. The data derive from a study of beta chain features in type 1 diabetes (dated by TCRdb to 2016 to 2019). Looking at the study overall: Mean age, gender distribution, total cell number and subset yield did not differ between patients and healthy donors. Across all samples, some 110,000,000 sorted cells were examined, and cell number per subset correlated strongly with RNA yield. The study compared the TCRB repertoires of sorted circulating CD4+ T cell subsets in recently diagnosed type 1 diabetes patients with those in matched healthy donors. Regulatory and stem cell-like memory subsets were obtained from only 8 patients and roughly 8 healthy donors, while naive and central memory subsets were obtained from all 30 or so donors.

The paper as a whole reports these results and caveats: In all four CD4+ subsets, TCRB CDR3 length was moderately but significantly shorter in type 1 diabetes patients. Naive, central memory and regulatory TCRB repertoires appeared more similar among patients than among healthy donors. Because cDNA rather than genomic DNA was sequenced, highly expressing activated cells could have been over-represented, although no difference in activation and CD3 levels was found between groups. Because small numbers of individuals were included in the HLA sub-analyses, any influence of HLA type on TCRB rearrangement was left unresolved. Fewer insertions and more nucleotide deletions at VDJ recombination sites were observed in patients with type 1 diabetes, implying thymic rearrangement abnormalities. Shorter templates might be favored by PCR, yet because patient and control samples were amplified and corrected together, any such skew would affect both groups equally.

V is pared back by 2 bases and J by 5 bases, with 9 bases lying between the germline termini. CDR1 and CDR2, per the germline V gene, are SQVTM and ANQGSEA. The CDR3 contains 13 residues, cysteine and phenylalanine counted. Here the CDR3 DNA is all that survives: 39 bases in frame from base 1. The sample comprised naive CD4+ T cells from blood. Reading the label with the study, this specimen's cell subset or site is: true naive CD4+ T cells. The receptor comes from a man aged 30 to 45 with type 1 diabetes. The chain uses TRBV29-1 and TRBJ1-4, with no confident D gene call. The DNA reads TGCAGCGTTGAAACAAGACTAAATGAAAAACTGTTTTTT. It is translated as CSVETRLNEKLFF.